Following are 14 T cell receptor beta chains from one sample sequenced in a study of cytomegalovirus exposure and HLA in healthy donors. The PCR was carried out with 60 Vbeta primers and 13 Jbeta primers. Some clones are missing from TCRdb's copy, which holds only in-frame ones; the method was immunoSEQ multiplex PCR. The sample has about 82,000 clones; about 60% are singletons. Sequences were obtained from PBMCs. The receptors here all came from a woman in her forties in good health and CMV-seropositive.

The V gene is TRBV27, the J gene TRBJ2-5; 14 bases are shared with TRBD2. From germline, CDR1 is MNHEY and CDR2 SMNVEV (reference sequence). Germline trimming cut 2 bases from V and 5 bases from J; bases unmatched to any gene: 7. This CDR3 comprises 17 residues. CDR3 in DNA: TGTGCCAGCAGTTTAGGGACTAGCGGGAGAGGGTGGGAGACCCAGTACTTC. Its translation is CASSLGTSGRGWETQYF.

The chain employs TRBV2 and TRBJ1-4; D perhaps matches TRBD1 (6 bases). The CDR3 consists of 15 residues. V shed 6 bases and J shed 4 bases, with 15 bases lying between them. Germline V gives CDR1 SNHLY, CDR2 FYNNEI. CDR3 DNA sequence: TGTGCCAGCAGCCTATATCAGGGGATTAATGAAAAACTGTTTTTT. It is translated as CASSLYQGINEKLFF.

CDR3 amino acids: CASSPEPRQPQHF. The CDR3 region has the DNA TGTGCCAGCAGCCCCGAGCCACGACAGCCCCAGCATTTT. The chain couples TRBV7-2 to TRBJ1-5; the D is unclear. The CDR3 totals 13 residues. Trimming removed 5 bases at V and 7 bases at J, with 12 bases between. Germline-derived CDR1 and CDR2 are SGHTA and FQGNSA.

This sequence joins TRBV7-2 and TRBJ2-7; 10 nucleotides align to TRBD1. In germline, CDR1 is SGHTA, CDR2 FQGNSA. The CDR3 consists of 16 residues. Losses at the gene ends were 3 bases for V and 3 bases for J; bases not matched to a gene: 8. CDR3 nucleotides: TGTGCCAGCAGCTTGTCTGGGACAGGGGCGGGCTACGAGCAGTACTTC. It encodes CASSLSGTGAGYEQYF.

The chain joins TRBV7-9 to TRBJ2-5; 7 positions match TRBD1. CDR3 size: 14 residues. V was clipped by 1 base and J by 4 bases; unmatched bases: 3. CDR1 and CDR2 from the germline V gene are SEHNR and FQNEAQ (reference sequence). As DNA, the CDR3 is TGTGCCAGCAGCTTAGAGGGGGCGGGAGAGACCCAGTACTTC. Translation gives CASSLEGAGETQYF.

This clone has only a few counts. The chain is built from TRBV7-2 and TRBJ2-7, with a possible D match to TRBD1 (6 bases). Per the germline V gene, CDR1 is SGHTA and CDR2 is FQGNSA. The V end was cut by 5 bases, the J end by 6 bases, with 17 bases between. This CDR3 region has 14 residues. This CDR3 is CASSRGRDIPEQYF. The CDR3 DNA reads as TGTGCCAGCAGCCGCGGCAGGGACATCCCCGAGCAGTACTTC.

This clone was picked up one time. V is TRBV5-1 and J is TRBJ1-1, with D uncertain. The CDR3 length is 15 residues. The V gene's germline CDR1 is SGHRS and CDR2 YFSETQ. The V end lost 0 bases, the J end lost 8 bases, and 17 bases lay between the germline ends. The DNA of the CDR3 is TGCGCCAGCAGCTTGGCCAGCGACGCACGATCGGAAGCTTTCTTT. It encodes CASSLASDARSEAFF.

The genes are TRBV7-9 and TRBJ1-1; TRBD1 might be the D (6 bases). The CDR3 is 13 amino acids. V lost 2 bases to trimming and J lost 9 bases, with 13 bases between them. CDR1 SEHNR and CDR2 FQNEAQ come from the germline V gene (reference sequence). For the CDR3, the DNA is TGTGCCAGCAGCTTACAAGAGGGGGGGCAAGCTTTCTTT. This sequence encodes CASSLQEGGQAFF.

This clone was found a few times. This chain links TRBV28 with TRBJ1-2; possibly TRBD1 for D (5 bases). The CDR3 loop spans 13 amino acids. The germline gives CDR1 MDHEN, CDR2 SYDVKM. V was pared by 7 bases and J by 4 bases, with 13 bases between. CDR3 protein: CASISRQTYGYTF. The CDR3, as DNA: TGTGCCAGCATCTCCCGACAGACCTATGGCTACACCTTC.

The chain has TRBV7-9 and TRBJ1-2, with 8 bases matching TRBD1. This CDR3 comprises 15 residues. Germline CDR1 is SEHNR and CDR2 is FQNEAQ (reference sequence). The trim removed 1 base at V and 7 bases at J, leaving 8 bases unmatched. The CDR3 bases are TGTGCCAGCAGCTTAGGTCAGGGGGCGAGTACTGGCTACACCTTC. Its translation is CASSLGQGASTGYTF.

The sample holds a few counts of this clone. This chain uses TRBV6-1 with TRBJ2-3; D possibly corresponds to TRBD2 (6 bases). V was cut by 1 base and J by 2 bases, with 10 bases left in between. The CDR3 covers 15 residues. Germline-derived CDR1 and CDR2 are MNHNS and SASEGT. CDR3 coding DNA: TGTGCCAGCAGTGAAGGAGCGGGCCTCACAGATACGCAGTATTTT. This codes for CASSEGAGLTDTQYF.

V usage is TRBV7-8 and J usage is TRBJ2-1, with 7 nucleotides matching TRBD2. Germline assignment: CDR1 SGHVS and CDR2 FQNEAQ. The CDR3 has 16 amino acids. J was trimmed by 2 bases and V by 1 base; bases with no gene match: 5. The chain's CDR3 is CASSLGVRETYNEQFF. The DNA for the CDR3 is TGTGCCAGCAGCTTAGGAGTGCGGGAGACCTACAATGAGCAGTTCTTC.

The genes are TRBV28 and TRBJ1-1; TRBD1 matches 8 bases. The CDR3 runs 14 residues. J was trimmed by 2 bases and V by 6 bases; bases with no gene match: 5. The germline CDR1 and CDR2 sequences are MDHEN and SYDVKM. CDR3 protein: CASRGGQGNTEAFF. DNA of the CDR3: TGTGCCAGCAGGGGAGGACAGGGCAACACTGAAGCTTTCTTT. Full variable domain (rest looked up from reference TRBV28 and TRBJ1-1): DVKVTQSSRYLVKRTGEKVFLECVQDMDHENMFWYRQDPGLGLRLIYFSYDVKMKEKGDIPEGYSVSREKKERFSLILESASTNQTSMYLCASRGGQGNTEAFFGQGTRLTVV.

This chain connects TRBV13 to TRBJ2-5; TRBD1 matches at 9 bases. V dropped 3 bases and J dropped 5; count of bases not matched to a gene: 7. This CDR3 has 15 residues. Germline assignment: CDR1 PRHDT and CDR2 FYEKMQ (reference sequence). CDR3 loop: CASSFGQGIVETQYF. In DNA, the CDR3 is TGTGCCAGCAGCTTCGGACAGGGGATAGTCGAGACCCAGTACTTC.